This T cell receptor (beta chain) was captured in a study of breast tumors, draining lymph nodes, adjacent tissues (dated by TCRdb to about 2016). With regard to the full study: In breast cancer patients, the study compared the TCR beta repertoires of tumor, adjacent nontumor tissue and axillary lymph nodes. In human breast cancer, the study set out to evaluate how tumor, surrounding tissue and draining lymph node repertoires relate to one another and whether T cells may move between these sites. What the study reported, not specific to this receptor: The data were judged consistent with most tumor T cells deriving from the lymph node and then expanding within tumor tissue. Tumor and nontumor tissue repertoires were significantly more similar in luminal-like than in basal-like breast cancer. The conclusion that tumor T cells originate in lymph nodes was framed as consistent with a hypothesis rather than directly demonstrated. Tumor T-cell repertoires showed less diversity than lymph node repertoires and more diversity than nontumor tissue repertoires, and tumor T-cell repertoires showed preferential V and J gene usage.

The lymph node samples were taken from the axillary draining lymph nodes of breast cancer patients. Remarks on this clonotype: The specificity of this receptor is unknown. No much larger clone exists at a distance of one base, and base qualities are not known.

For CDR1 and CDR2, the germline V gene lists MNHNS and SASEGT. V is reduced by 6 bases and J by 3 bases, leaving a spacing of 5 bases between them. Including cysteine and phenylalanine, the CDR3 has 12 amino acids. This entry keeps only the CDR3 DNA: 36 bases, framed from base 1. The instrument was an Illumina HiSeq 2000. TCR beta chain libraries were generated through multiplex PCR amplification. High-throughput sequencing was used to analyze the amplified TCR beta chain products. TCRdb reprocessed the public reads (quality trimming at Q25 with fastp, clone calling with MiXCR) and kept in-frame beta chains. A single entry per CDR3 protein holds the most common genes and DNA from its merged rows. The sample table shows 120,000 or so distinct CDR3 sequences, and about 20% are seen once. The ten largest clones represent more than 3% of the sample.

Source material: axillary lymph node tissue. Recombination connected TRBV6-1 to TRBJ1-4; the D gene cannot be resolved reliably. The sequence derives from a female donor with breast cancer. Some clones in this sample may be carry-over from other donors' samples. CDR3 protein: CASRGANEKLFF. The DNA sequence is given as TGTGCCAGCAGGGGTGCTAATGAAAAACTGTTTTTT.